One T cell receptor beta chain is described in this entry. This CDR3 spans 14 amino acids. The V end was cut by 4 bases, the J end by 3 bases, with 13 bases between. Germline V gene data show CDR1 as MNHEY and CDR2 as SMNVEV (reference sequence). The data originate from a study of shared clonotypes between healthy human individuals. The table came from immunoSEQ multiplex PCR; TCRdb's copy has only in-frame clones and leaves some out. The sample records just over 2,000,000 clones, about 95% being singletons. What was sequenced was naive CD4+ T cells sorted from blood. Subset given: CD45RA+ positively selected. The TCR originated in a man younger than 35 in good health. J is TRBJ2-7 and V is TRBV27, with D possibly matching TRBD1 (6 bases). The CDR3 region is CASSSGHLSYEQYF. CDR3 nucleotide sequence: TGTGCCAGCAGTTCGGGACACCTGAGCTACGAGCAGTACTTC.